This TCR beta chain emerged from a study of blood T cell repertoires in COVID-19. Looking at the study overall: Some COVID-19 samples were acute and others convalescent; all came from the United States, Italy and Spain. T cells, B-cell-depleted T cells, or PBMCs supplied cDNA or gDNA.

This clone has only one observation. Trimming removed 6 bases at V and 1 base at J, with 10 bases between. CDR1 is SNHLY and CDR2 is FYNNEI in the germline V gene. The CDR3 extends over 14 amino acids. In the source study's methods: Estimation of nucleated cell counts relied on the amplification of reference gene primers. Clones were sequenced by immunoSEQ multiplex PCR, and TCRdb holds only the in-frame ones, with some missing. V and J calls and clone size are copied from that table; D and trimming were computed from the DNA. This sample yields about 55,000 clones, of which 90% are seen a single time; approximately 6.2% belongs to the top ten.

The receptor comes from a man between 40 and 49 years old with acute or convalescent COVID-19. The sample comprised peripheral blood. The chain couples TRBV2 to TRBJ1-5; D remains unclear. CDR3 DNA: TGTGCCAGCAGATCCGGGTCGAGCAATCAGCCCCAGCATTTT. Translated, it gives CASRSGSSNQPQHF.